This T cell receptor beta chain was captured in a study of blood T cell repertoires in COVID-19. The wider study: From T cells, B-cell-depleted T cells, or PBMCs came the material, which was cDNA or gDNA.

After removal of 2 bases from V and 7 bases from J, the junction contained 7 bases not matched to a gene. Germline values: CDR1 KGHSH, CDR2 LQKENI. The CDR3 has 16 residues. As originally analysed: Reference gene primer amplification gave nucleated cell count estimates. The protocol was immunoSEQ multiplex PCR, while the TCRdb copy is restricted to in-frame clones and leaves out a portion. V and J calls and clone size are as listed in that table; D and trimming were resolved from the DNA. This repertoire shows 180,000 or so clones, 84% found once; its top ten account for roughly 8%. This TCR was recovered from a man aged 35 to 55 who had recovered from COVID-19. Sequenced: peripheral blood. The chain is built from TRBV18 and TRBJ1-6, with 8 bases identical to TRBD1. Here the CDR3 reads CASSPIGQGGNSPLHF. CDR3 DNA: TGTGCCAGCTCACCAATCGGACAGGGAGGGAATTCACCCCTCCACTTT.